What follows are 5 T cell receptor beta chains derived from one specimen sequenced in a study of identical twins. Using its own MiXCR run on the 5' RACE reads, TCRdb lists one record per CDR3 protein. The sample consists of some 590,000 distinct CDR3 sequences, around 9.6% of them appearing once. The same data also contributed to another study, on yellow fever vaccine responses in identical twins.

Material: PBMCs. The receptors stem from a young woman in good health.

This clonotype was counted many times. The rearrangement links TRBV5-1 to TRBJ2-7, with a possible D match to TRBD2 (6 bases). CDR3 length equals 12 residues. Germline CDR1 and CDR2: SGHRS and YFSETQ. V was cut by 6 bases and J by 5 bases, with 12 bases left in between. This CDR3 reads CASNGGVNEQYF. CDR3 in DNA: TGCGCCAGCAACGGGGGTGTGAACGAGCAGTACTTC.

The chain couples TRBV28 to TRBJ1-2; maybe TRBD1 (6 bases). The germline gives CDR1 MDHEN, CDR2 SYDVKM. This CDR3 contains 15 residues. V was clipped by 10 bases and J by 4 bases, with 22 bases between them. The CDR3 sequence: CATTEGAGVVYGYTF. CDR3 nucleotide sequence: TGTGCCACCACCGAGGGAGCAGGGGTCGTCTATGGCTACACCTTC.

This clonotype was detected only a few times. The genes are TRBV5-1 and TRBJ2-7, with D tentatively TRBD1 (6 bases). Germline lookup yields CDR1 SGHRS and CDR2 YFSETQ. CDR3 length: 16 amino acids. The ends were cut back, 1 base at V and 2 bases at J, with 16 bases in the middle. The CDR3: CASSLSAGDLPYEQYF. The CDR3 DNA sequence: TGCGCCAGCAGCTTGTCGGCAGGGGACCTTCCCTACGAGCAGTACTTC.

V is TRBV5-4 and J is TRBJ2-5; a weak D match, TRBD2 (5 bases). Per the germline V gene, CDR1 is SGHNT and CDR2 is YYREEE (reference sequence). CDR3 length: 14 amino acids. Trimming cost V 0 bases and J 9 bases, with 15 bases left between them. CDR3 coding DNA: TGTGCCAGCAGCTTGGAAGTCAGAGAAGCGGCCCAGTACTTC. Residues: CASSLEVREAAQYF.

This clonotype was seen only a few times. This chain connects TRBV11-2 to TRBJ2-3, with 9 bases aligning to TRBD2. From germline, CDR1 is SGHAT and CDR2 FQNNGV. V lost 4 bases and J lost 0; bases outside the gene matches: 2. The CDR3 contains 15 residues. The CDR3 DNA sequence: TGTGCCAGCAGCTGGCTAGCGGGAAGCACAGATACGCAGTATTTT. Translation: CASSWLAGSTDTQYF.